The T cell receptor beta chain under discussion was sequenced for a study of T cell responses to AZD1222 COVID-19 vaccine. Across the whole study: Pooled in the analysis were second doses at about 4 or about 12 weeks. Study conclusions and caveats: The donor cohort was predominantly white British with a female majority, and clonal diversity may have been underestimated.

Sequencing was performed with immunoSEQ multiplex PCR; in TCRdb, only in-frame clones are kept and a portion is missing. The sample shows 140,000 to 150,000 clones, approximately 92% of them seen only once. The germline V gene encodes CDR1 LNHNV and CDR2 YYDKDF (reference sequence). This CDR3 is 12 amino acids long. Trimming took off 1 base at V and 8 bases at J, with 3 bases between the two ends. This clone was seen a handful of times. The antigen is undetermined. Sequencing was performed on peripheral blood, taken on day 0 of AZD1222 vaccination. The rearrangement joins TRBV15 to TRBJ1-6; no clear D. The TCR was taken from an adult in good health. CDR3 amino acids: CATSRADSPLHF. The CDR3 region has the DNA TGTGCCACCAGCAGAGCGGATTCACCCCTCCACTTT. The variable domain in full, completed from reference TRBV15 and TRBJ1-6, reads DAMVIQNPRYQVTQFGKPVTLSCSQTLNHNVMYWYQQKSSQAPKLLFHYYDKDFNNEADTPDNFQSRRPNTSFCFLDIRSPGLGDTAMYLCATSRADSPLHFGNGTRLTVT.